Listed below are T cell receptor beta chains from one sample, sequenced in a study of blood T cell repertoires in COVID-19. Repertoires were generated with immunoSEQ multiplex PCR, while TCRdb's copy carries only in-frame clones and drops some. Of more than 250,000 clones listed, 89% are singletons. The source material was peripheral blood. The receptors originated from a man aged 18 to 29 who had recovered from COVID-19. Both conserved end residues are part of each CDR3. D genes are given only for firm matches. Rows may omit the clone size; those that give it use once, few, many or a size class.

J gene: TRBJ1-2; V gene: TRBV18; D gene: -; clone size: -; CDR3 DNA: TGTGCCAGCTCACCAGCAGACACTAACTATGGCTACACCTTC; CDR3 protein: CASSPADTNYGYTF
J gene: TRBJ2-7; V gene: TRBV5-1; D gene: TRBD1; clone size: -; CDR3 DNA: TGCGCCAGCAGCTTGACCGGGACAGGGCTGTACGAGCAGTACTTC; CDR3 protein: CASSLTGTGLYEQYF
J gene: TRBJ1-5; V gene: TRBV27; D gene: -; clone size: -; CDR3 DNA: TGTGCCAGCAGAGAACGAGGGCACCCGCATAGCAATCAGCCCCAGCATTTT; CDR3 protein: CASRERGHPHSNQPQHF
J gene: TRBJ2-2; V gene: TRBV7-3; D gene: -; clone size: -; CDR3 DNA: TGTGCCACTAGGGGGACCGGGGAGCTGTTTTTT; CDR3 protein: CATRGTGELFF
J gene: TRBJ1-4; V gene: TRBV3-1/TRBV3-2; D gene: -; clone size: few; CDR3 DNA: TGTGCCAGCAGCCCTAATCCGACGGGGAGGAATGAAAAACTGTTTTTT; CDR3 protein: CASSPNPTGRNEKLFF
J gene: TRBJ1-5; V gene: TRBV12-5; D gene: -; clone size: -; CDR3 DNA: TGTGCTAGTGGTTTCAATGGACAGTTTAGCAATCAGCCCCAGCATTTT; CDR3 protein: CASGFNGQFSNQPQHF
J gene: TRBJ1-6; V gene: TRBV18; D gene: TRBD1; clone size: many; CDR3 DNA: TGTGCCAGCTCACCACGGGACAGCTCCTCACCCCTCCACTTT; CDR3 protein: CASSPRDSSSPLHF
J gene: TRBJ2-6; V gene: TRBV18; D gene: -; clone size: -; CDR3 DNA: TGTGCCAGCTCACCCCCCACTGGGGCCAACGTCCTGACTTTC; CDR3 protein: CASSPPTGANVLTF
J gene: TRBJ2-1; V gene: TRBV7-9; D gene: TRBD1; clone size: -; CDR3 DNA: TGTGCCAGCAGCTTACGCCCCCAGACAGGGAGCTCCTACAATGAGCAGTTCTTC; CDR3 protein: CASSLRPQTGSSYNEQFF
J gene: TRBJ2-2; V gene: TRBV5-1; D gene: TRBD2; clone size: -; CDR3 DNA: TGCGCCAGCAGCCCAAGCGGGAGTTGGACCGGGGAGCTGTTTTTT; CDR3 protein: CASSPSGSWTGELFF
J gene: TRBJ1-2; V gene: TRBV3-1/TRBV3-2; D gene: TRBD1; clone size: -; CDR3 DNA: TGTGCCAGCAGCCAAGACAGGGGGAGAGGTGGCTACACCTTC; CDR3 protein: CASSQDRGRGGYTF
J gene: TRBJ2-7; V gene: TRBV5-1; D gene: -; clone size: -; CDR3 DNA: TGCGCCAGCAGCTTGGATCCGAGCTCCTACGAGCAGTACTTC; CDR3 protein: CASSLDPSSYEQYF
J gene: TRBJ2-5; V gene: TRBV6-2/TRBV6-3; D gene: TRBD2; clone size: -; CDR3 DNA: TGTGCCAGCAGTTCCCAGGGGACTAGCTATGAGACCCAGTACTTC; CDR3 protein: CASSSQGTSYETQYF
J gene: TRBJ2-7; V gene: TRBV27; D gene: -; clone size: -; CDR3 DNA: TGTGCCAGCAGTTTATCCGAGCTAAACTCCTACGAGCAGTACTTC; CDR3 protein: CASSLSELNSYEQYF
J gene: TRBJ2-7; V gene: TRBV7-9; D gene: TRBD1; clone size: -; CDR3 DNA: TGTGCCAGCAGCTTAGACCCGGGACAGGGGACCTACGAGCAGTACTTC; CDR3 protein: CASSLDPGQGTYEQYF
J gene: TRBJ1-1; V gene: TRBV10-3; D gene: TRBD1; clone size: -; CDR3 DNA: TGTGCCATCCGGACAGGGGGGAAGGTAGAAGCTTTCTTT; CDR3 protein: CAIRTGGKVEAFF
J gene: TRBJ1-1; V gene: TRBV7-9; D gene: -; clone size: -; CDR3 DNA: TGTGCCAGCAGCAACAGGAGGGCAGTCTCGGGGAACACTGAAGCTTTCTTT; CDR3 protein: CASSNRRAVSGNTEAFF
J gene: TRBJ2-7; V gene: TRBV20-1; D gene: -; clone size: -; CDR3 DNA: TGCAGTGCTAGTTCGGGGATCCCGACCGAGGACGAGCAGTACTTC; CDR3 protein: CSASSGIPTEDEQYF
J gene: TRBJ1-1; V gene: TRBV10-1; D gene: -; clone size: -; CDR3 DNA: TGCGCCAGCAGTGAGTCGGACGGGAGGGCTTTCTTT; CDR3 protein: CASSESDGRAFF
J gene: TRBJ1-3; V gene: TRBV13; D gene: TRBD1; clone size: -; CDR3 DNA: TGTGCCAGCAGCTTAGGAGGGGGCAACTCTGGAAACACCATATATTTT; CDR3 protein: CASSLGGGNSGNTIYF
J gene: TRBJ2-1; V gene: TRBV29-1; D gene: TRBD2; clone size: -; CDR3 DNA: TGCAGCGTGGCGGGACTAGCGGGCCTCAATGAGCAGTTCTTC; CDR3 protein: CSVAGLAGLNEQFF
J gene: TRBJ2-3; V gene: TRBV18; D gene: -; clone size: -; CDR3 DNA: TGTGCCAGCTCACCAAATGGCCCAACAGATACGCAGTATTTT; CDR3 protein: CASSPNGPTDTQYF
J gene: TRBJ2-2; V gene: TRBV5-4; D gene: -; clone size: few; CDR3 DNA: TGTGCCAGCAGCTTCCCGGGGGACAGCCAGACCGGGGAGCTGTTTTTT; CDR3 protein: CASSFPGDSQTGELFF
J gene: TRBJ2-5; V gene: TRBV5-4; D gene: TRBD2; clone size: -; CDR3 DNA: TGTGCCAGCAGCCCCAGCGGGGACTACCAAGAGACCCAGTACTTC; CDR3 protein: CASSPSGDYQETQYF
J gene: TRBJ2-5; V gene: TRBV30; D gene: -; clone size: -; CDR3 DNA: TGTGCCTGGGCCCACGGGGAGACCCAGTACTTC; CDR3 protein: CAWAHGETQYF
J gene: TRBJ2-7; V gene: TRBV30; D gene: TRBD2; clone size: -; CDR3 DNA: TGTGCCTGGAGTTTGTACGGTAGCGGGAGGACCTACTACGAGCAGTACTTC; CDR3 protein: CAWSLYGSGRTYYEQYF
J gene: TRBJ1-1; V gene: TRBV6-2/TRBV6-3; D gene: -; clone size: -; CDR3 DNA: TGTGCCAGCAGTTCGGGGGGACCTTTGAGGACTGAAGCTTTCTTT; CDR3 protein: CASSSGGPLRTEAFF
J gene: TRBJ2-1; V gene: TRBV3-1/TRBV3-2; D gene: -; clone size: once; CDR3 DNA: TGTGCCAGCCAAGGGGGTCTCAATGAGCAGTTCTTC; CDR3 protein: CASQGGLNEQFF
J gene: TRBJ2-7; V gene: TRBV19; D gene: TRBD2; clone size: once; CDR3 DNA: TGTGCCAGTCGCGAAGGGGCTAGCGGGGGATACGAGCAGTACTTC; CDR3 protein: CASREGASGGYEQYF
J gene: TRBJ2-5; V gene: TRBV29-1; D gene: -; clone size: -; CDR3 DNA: TGCAGCGCTCGAGAGGGCATGGGGGGTACGCGAGAGACCCAGTACTTC; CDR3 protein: CSAREGMGGTRETQYF